Reported below is one T cell receptor beta chain. Its antigen specificity is not known. There are no base qualities to consult, and no much larger clone falls within one base. This entry is derived from a study of T cell changes during pregnancy in multiple sclerosis (dated by TCRdb to between 2018 and 2021). In the study overall: Changes in the T cell repertoire over the course of pregnancy were examined in this study in women with multiple sclerosis.

The CDR3 contains 18 residues, cysteine and phenylalanine counted. CDR3 DNA only is kept here, 54 bases in frame from base 1. For this chain, trimming is 0 bases at the V end and 3 bases at the J end, and the number of junction bases without a gene match is 12. Looking up the germline V gene (reference sequence) yields CDR1 SEHNR and CDR2 FQNEAQ. Library construction relied on the immunoSEQ multiplex PCR assay. The source is immuneACCESS, and TCRdb retained only in-frame sequences with V and J called. Part of the clones is not carried over; for the studies checked, unresolved V genes explain less than half of this, and the remainder is unexplained. The sample has tens of thousands of clones on record, less than 95% of them singletons. The top ten hold about 1.5% of the sample.

The sequenced sample was peripheral blood, obtained in the third trimester of pregnancy. This receptor was obtained from a female donor with multiple sclerosis, enrolled in a pregnancy study. The rearranged segments are TRBV7-9 and TRBJ2-3, with 7 bases in between that match TRBD2. The CDR3 in this case is CASSLAIGKSGKTDTQYF. The nucleotide sequence is given as TGTGCCAGCAGCTTAGCGATAGGGAAGAGCGGGAAGACAGATACGCAGTATTTT.